The 12 T cell receptor beta chains listed next were all sequenced from one sample in a study of human CD8 memory T cell subsets. TCR beta was sequenced from UMI-tagged 5' RACE libraries. TCRdb reprocessed the 5' RACE reads, keeping one entry per CDR3 protein, no DNA. This table holds about 17,000 distinct CDR3 sequences. Sequencing was carried out using CD8+ stem-like memory T cells (TSCM and TCM) sorted from PBMCs. Subset of the sample: stem-like memory CD8 T cells (TSTEM), CCR7+ PD-1- TIGIT-. These receptors were obtained from a human donor in good health.

The chain carries TRBV19 and TRBJ2-7. From germline, CDR1 is LNHDA and CDR2 SQIVND (reference sequence). There are 11 residues in the CDR3. CDR3 residues: CASSEKTQQYF. Combining the CDR3 with reference TRBV19 and TRBJ2-7 gives the whole variable domain DGGITQSPKYLFRKEGQNVTLSCEQNLNHDAMYWYRQDPGQGLRLIYYSQIVNDFQKGDIAEGYSVSREKKESFPLTVTSAQKNPTAFYLCASSEKTQQYFGPGTRLTVT.

The gene calls are TRBV4-3 and TRBJ2-1. CDR1 and CDR2 from the germline V gene are LGHNA and YSLEER. The CDR3 is 19 residues long. CDR3 sequence: CASSQDSLTEATSYNEQFF.

V usage is TRBV7-9 and J usage is TRBJ1-1; TCRdb names TRBD1, which stays unverified in the absence of DNA. From germline, CDR1 is SEHNR and CDR2 FQNEAQ (reference sequence). The CDR3 is made up of 15 amino acids. The CDR3 is CASSPGQGQNTEAFF.

The rearrangement links TRBV7-9 to TRBJ2-7; TCRdb names TRBD1, which stays unverified in the absence of DNA. Germline V lookup: CDR1 SEHNR, CDR2 FQNEAQ (reference sequence). The CDR3 is 13 amino acids. The CDR3 region is CASSLRTTYEQYF.

The gene calls are TRBV6-1 and TRBJ1-1. The CDR3 is 14 residues long. Germline assignment: CDR1 MNHNS and CDR2 SASEGT. Here the CDR3 reads CASSERVMNTEAFF.

The chain combines TRBV7-3 with TRBJ2-7; the TCRdb call, TRBD1, lacks DNA for checking. Germline V gene data show CDR1 as SGHTA and CDR2 as FQGTGA. This CDR3 comprises 14 residues. The CDR3 sequence is CASSLSGGLYEQYF. The whole variable domain, filled in from reference TRBV7-3 and TRBJ2-7, reads GAGVSQTPSNKVTEKGKYVELRCDPISGHTALYWYRQSLGQGPEFLIYFQGTGAADDSGLPNDRFFAVRPEGSVSTLKIQRTERGDSAVYLCASSLSGGLYEQYFGPGTRLTVT.

This rearrangement joins TRBV10-2 to TRBJ2-3; TCRdb gives TRBD2 as the D gene, but with no DNA this cannot be confirmed. Germline V gives CDR1 WSHSY, CDR2 SAAADI. The CDR3 sequence is 15 residues long. The CDR3 is CASSELVSSTDTQYF.

The rearrangement links TRBV12-3 or TRBV12-4 to TRBJ2-1; the TRBD1 assignment by TCRdb is unverifiable without DNA. CDR3 length: 15 amino acids. The CDR3 sequence is CASSRQGATYNEQFF.

J is TRBJ2-5 and V is TRBV3-1; TCRdb reports TRBD1, a call that lacks DNA to check it against. Per the germline V gene, CDR1 is LGHDT and CDR2 is YNNKEL (reference sequence). CDR3 length equals 15 residues. The CDR3 reads CASSHPMDSRETQYF.

CDR3 amino acids: CASSASSGTGTPRKQFF. This chain connects TRBV9 to TRBJ2-1; the D gene TCRdb calls, TRBD1, cannot be checked with no DNA. Germline values: CDR1 SGDLS, CDR2 YYNGEE. This CDR3 has 17 amino acids.

The V gene is TRBV25-1, the J gene TRBJ2-7; TCRdb's D call, TRBD2, is unchecked because there is no DNA. Per the germline V gene, CDR1 is MGHDK and CDR2 is SYGVNS. The CDR3 sequence is 14 residues long. The chain's CDR3 is CASSDTSSGYEQYF.

This clonotype ranks as medium-sized (0.01 to 0.1%) in terms of frequency. This chain joins TRBV13 and TRBJ2-3; TCRdb picks TRBD2, but there is no DNA to check that call. The CDR3 length is 15 residues. Germline V lookup: CDR1 PRHDT, CDR2 FYEKMQ (reference sequence). The CDR3 loop reads CASSSLAGSTDTQYF.